A single sample is the source of the 18 T cell receptor beta chains below, sequenced in a study of blood T cell repertoires in COVID-19. The table came from immunoSEQ multiplex PCR; TCRdb's copy has only in-frame clones and leaves some out. The sample records 150,000 to 200,000 clones, approximately 84% being singletons. The material sequenced was peripheral blood. The receptor source for this set is a woman older than 75 with COVID-19, enrolled during active disease.

V is TRBV9 and J is TRBJ1-3, with D uncertain. The length of the CDR3 is 15 residues. Germline V gene data show CDR1 as SGDLS and CDR2 as YYNGEE. Trimming left V 0 bases short and J 3 bases short, with 10 bases between. The CDR3 reads CASSVGSGVGNTIYF. The DNA of the CDR3 is TGTGCCAGCAGCGTAGGATCCGGGGTTGGAAACACCATATATTTT.

The V call is TRBV11-3, the J call TRBJ2-4; 11 nucleotides match TRBD2. Unmatched junction bases numbered 6, after V lost 5 bases and J lost 6 bases. Germline V gene sequence: CDR1 SGHNT, CDR2 YENEEA. This CDR3 has 15 amino acids. The DNA of the CDR3 is TGTGCCAGCAGCAAACTAGCGGGGGAGGGAAACATTCAGTACTTC. Encoded protein: CASSKLAGEGNIQYF. Together with reference TRBV11-3 and TRBJ2-4, the CDR3 gives the full variable domain: EAGVVQSPRYKIIEKKQPVAFWCNPISGHNTLYWYLQNLGQGPELLIRYENEEAVDDSQLPKDRFSAERLKGVDSTLKIQPAELGDSAVYLCASSKLAGEGNIQYFGAGTRLSVL.

CDR3 sequence (DNA): TGTGCCAGCAGCGTACGGGGGGAGAGCTCCTACGAGCAGTACTTC. It translates to CASSVRGESSYEQYF. The rearrangement joins TRBV9 to TRBJ2-7; TRBD2 aligns across 7 bases. This CDR3 has 15 residues. Looked up from germline, CDR1 is SGDLS and CDR2 is YYNGEE. V lost 1 base, J lost 0 bases, and 4 bases stayed unmatched.

This sequence joins TRBV10-3 and TRBJ2-7; 9 positions match TRBD2. Germline trimming cut 3 bases from V and 4 bases from J; bases unmatched to any gene: 16. CDR1 is ENHRY and CDR2 is SYGVKD in the germline V gene. The length of the CDR3 is 18 residues. CDR3 DNA: TGTGCCATCAGTGAAAAACGGGGAGCGGGAGGTCCCACGTACGAGCAGTACTTC. Protein: CAISEKRGAGGPTYEQYF.

The genes are TRBV2 and TRBJ1-1, with 10 positions matching TRBD1. The CDR3 runs to 15 residues. V gave up 6 bases and J gave up 3 bases; unmatched junction bases: 7. Germline V gives CDR1 SNHLY, CDR2 FYNNEI. As DNA, the CDR3 is TGTGCCAGCAGGGAGGGACAGGGGATGTACACTGAAGCTTTCTTT. It yields the protein CASREGQGMYTEAFF. Full variable domain (remainder filled in from reference TRBV2 and TRBJ1-1): EPEVTQTPSHQVTQMGQEVILRCVPISNHLYFYWYRQILGQKVEFLVSFYNNEISEKSEIFDDQFSVERPDGSNFTLKIRSTKLEDSAMYFCASREGQGMYTEAFFGQGTRLTVV.

In this sample, this clone turned up a few times. The V call is TRBV5-1, the J call TRBJ2-3; 8 bases fit TRBD1. Germline CDR1 and CDR2: SGHRS and YFSETQ. This CDR3 comprises 14 residues. Trimming removed 1 base from V and 5 bases from J; junction bases left unmatched: 3. Written as DNA, the CDR3 is TGCGCCAGCAGCTTGACAGGGGGAGGAGATACGCAGTATTTT. Translated: CASSLTGGGDTQYF.

The chain uses TRBV19 and TRBJ2-1, with 9 bases identical to TRBD1. V was clipped by 5 bases and J by 3 bases; unmatched bases: 8. The CDR3 is made up of 16 amino acids. Germline lookup yields CDR1 LNHDA and CDR2 SQIVND (reference sequence). This CDR3 reads CASSGLRDRVYNEQFF. The CDR3, as DNA: TGTGCCAGTAGTGGGCTCCGGGACAGGGTCTACAATGAGCAGTTCTTC.

The chain is built from TRBV5-6 and TRBJ2-3; TRBD2 matches 9 bases. The CDR3 consists of 15 residues. The germline gives CDR1 SGHDT, CDR2 YYEEEE. V lost 4 bases to trimming and J lost 1 base; unmatched junction nucleotides: 4. CDR3 sequence: CASSLGLAGTDTQYF. DNA of the CDR3: TGTGCCAGCAGCCTGGGACTAGCCGGCACAGATACGCAGTATTTT.

J is TRBJ2-7 and V is TRBV28; TRBD2 agrees at 11 bases. Germline CDR1 is MDHEN and CDR2 is SYDVKM. CDR3 length: 15 residues. With V trimmed by 5 bases and J by 5 bases, 8 bases remained unmatched. CDR3 loop: CASSKLAGVRNEQYF. The CDR3 nucleotides read TGTGCCAGCAGTAAACTAGCGGGAGTTCGGAACGAGCAGTACTTC.

The chain is built from TRBV24-1 and TRBJ2-3; a weak D match, TRBD1 (6 bases). Germline V gives CDR1 KGHDR, CDR2 SFDVKD. The V gene lost 9 bases and the J gene lost 7 bases, with 19 bases spanning the gap. The CDR3 is 14 residues long. The CDR3 loop is CATESPGQGYTQYF. CDR3 DNA sequence: TGTGCCACCGAATCCCCGGGACAAGGTTATACGCAGTATTTT.

The rearrangement uses TRBV5-4 and TRBJ1-1, with D perhaps matching TRBD1 (6 bases). There are 14 residues in the CDR3. V was shortened by 4 bases and J by 4 bases, with 14 bases between the two germline ends. CDR1 SGHNT and CDR2 YYREEE come from the germline V gene (reference sequence). Here the CDR3 reads CASSQGQTGTEAFF. CDR3 DNA sequence: TGTGCCAGCAGCCAAGGACAGACGGGCACTGAAGCTTTCTTT.

This clone appeared a few times. The V and J genes are TRBV27 and TRBJ1-6; 10 bases fit TRBD1. Germline assignment: CDR1 MNHEY and CDR2 SMNVEV (reference sequence). The CDR3 totals 16 residues. J gave up 3 bases and V 7 bases, and 6 bases lay outside the gene matches. This CDR3 is CASKPDRGVYNSPLHF. The CDR3 DNA reads TGTGCCAGCAAACCGGACAGGGGGGTCTATAATTCACCCCTCCACTTT.

V and J are TRBV20-1 and TRBJ1-1, with D possibly being TRBD1 (6 bases). This CDR3 spans 11 amino acids. Between the trimmed V and J ends, which lost 3 bases and 9 bases, there was a span of 11 bases. CDR1 is DFQATT, CDR2 SNEGSKA, per germline (reference sequence). CDR3 DNA: TGCAGTGCTAGCAGGACAGCCCAAGCTTTCTTT. It translates to CSASRTAQAFF.

This clone was seen only a few times. This chain joins TRBV28 and TRBJ1-1; D might be TRBD1 (6 bases). Trimming removed 7 bases at V and 5 bases at J, with 20 bases between. The CDR3 extends over 15 amino acids. Germline V gene lookup returns CDR1 MDHEN and CDR2 SYDVKM. DNA of the CDR3: TGTGCCAGCACTACTATTGGCAGGGGTGGTACTGAAGCTTTCTTT. Translated, it gives CASTTIGRGGTEAFF.

J is TRBJ1-2 and V is TRBV24-1; 7 nucleotides agree with TRBD1. V trimming: 4 bases; J trimming: 4 bases; junction bases outside the gene matches: 8. CDR1 is KGHDR, CDR2 SFDVKD, per germline. The CDR3 runs 15 residues. The CDR3 bases are TGTGCCACCAGTGAATACAGGGGTGGCGGCTATGGCTACACCTTC. It translates to CATSEYRGGGYGYTF.

The chain has TRBV9 and TRBJ1-4; the D is unclear. The germline gives CDR1 SGDLS, CDR2 YYNGEE. V dropped 3 bases and J dropped 2 bases, with 8 bases sitting between them. The CDR3 contains 14 residues. The CDR3 coding sequence is TGTGCCAGCAGCGCAGGTACGACTAATGAAAAACTGTTTTTT. Protein product: CASSAGTTNEKLFF.

V usage is TRBV7-3 and J usage is TRBJ2-1; 9 positions match TRBD2. Germline V gene data show CDR1 as SGHTA and CDR2 as FQGTGA. J was trimmed by 9 bases and V by 5 bases; bases with no gene match: 8. The CDR3 is 14 amino acids. This CDR3 is CASSPAGGLTEQFF. As DNA, the CDR3 is TGTGCCAGCAGCCCAGCGGGGGGCCTTACTGAGCAGTTCTTC.

This clone was seen a single time. This specimen includes other DNA sequences encoding the same CDR3. V is TRBV5-1 and J is TRBJ2-5; 16 bases are shared with TRBD2. Trimming cost V 4 bases and J 2 bases; bases outside gene matches: 2. Germline CDR1 reads SGHRS; CDR2 reads YFSETQ. This CDR3 spans 16 amino acids. The CDR3 sequence: CASSLGLAGGQETQYF. The CDR3 coding sequence is TGCGCCAGCAGCCTGGGACTAGCGGGAGGGCAAGAGACCCAGTACTTC.